A selection of T cell receptor beta chains follows, all from one sample in a study of follicular helper T cells after annual influenza vaccination. This table comes from immunoSEQ multiplex PCR, and its TCRdb copy is limited to in-frame clones, with some not included. Of about 11,000 clones in the sample, 70% to 80% were seen once. The starting material was CXCR5- memory CD4+ T cells sorted from blood, obtained 6 weeks after influenza vaccination. Receptor source: an adult who received the influenza vaccine. The CDR3 runs from the conserved cysteine through the conserved F or W. The order of the fields is D gene, V gene, J gene, clone size, CDR3 DNA, CDR3 protein. D genes are given only for firm matches. The size field is filled for only some rows; it gives once, few, many or a size class.

>TRBD1|TRBV5-4|TRBJ2-7|-
TGTGCCAGCAGCTTGGATGGGACAGGGACCTACGAGCAGTACTTC
CASSLDGTGTYEQYF
>-|TRBV5-1|TRBJ1-2|-
TGCGCCAGCAGCGCCGGAGGTTTGGGGGGTCTAGCTAACTATGGCTACACCTTC
CASSAGGLGGLANYGYTF
>-|TRBV11-3|TRBJ1-1|-
TGTGCCAGCAGCTACTCAGGGGAGTCCACTGAAGCTTTCTTT
CASSYSGESTEAFF
>-|TRBV7-9|TRBJ1-3|-
TGTGCCAGCAGCAGAGGCGGAAACACCATATATTTT
CASSRGGNTIYF
>-|TRBV7-2|TRBJ1-1|-
TGTGCCAGCAGCTCCCGAGGGGGGCCGAACACTGAAGCTTTCTTT
CASSSRGGPNTEAFF
>-|TRBV6-5|TRBJ1-1|-
TGTGCCAGCAGTTACTTGGGAGGAAACACTGAAGCTTTCTTT
CASSYLGGNTEAFF
>TRBD1|TRBV4-3|TRBJ2-6|-
TGCGCCAGCAGCCCCCGGGACAGCAGCTCTGGGGCCAACGTCCTGACTTTC
CASSPRDSSSGANVLTF
>-|TRBV25-1|TRBJ2-5|-
TGTGCCAGCAGTGAAGGAGCGTCAGAGACCCAGTACTTC
CASSEGASETQYF
>-|TRBV7-6|TRBJ1-6|-
TGTGCCAGCAGCCAAACAGAATATAATTCACCCCTCCACTTT
CASSQTEYNSPLHF
>-|TRBV5-1|TRBJ2-2|-
TGCGCCAGCAGCTTTAATACGAACACCGGGGAGCTGTTTTTT
CASSFNTNTGELFF
>-|TRBV6-5|TRBJ1-2|-
TGTGCCAGCACTCGTCTGGGGAGAGGAGGCTACACCTTC
CASTRLGRGGYTF
>-|TRBV5-8|TRBJ1-1|-
TGTGCCAGCATCCGGCGGACGGGGGGCACTGAAGCTTTCTTT
CASIRRTGGTEAFF
>-|TRBV9|TRBJ1-5|-
TGTGCCAGCAGCGTAGGTGTTAGCAATCAGCCCCAGCATTTT
CASSVGVSNQPQHF
>-|TRBV19|TRBJ2-3|-
TGTGCCAGTAGACGGTCAGATCGCACAGATACGCAGTATTTT
CASRRSDRTDTQYF
>-|TRBV5-8|TRBJ2-7|-
TGTGCCGGCCCCAAGCAGAAGGGTTTAAGCTCCTACGAGCAGTACTTC
CAGPKQKGLSSYEQYF
>-|TRBV5-1|TRBJ1-2|-
TGCGCCAGCAGCTCCTACGCCGGGACCGGCGATGGCTACACCTTC
CASSSYAGTGDGYTF
>TRBD1|TRBV11-3|TRBJ2-1|-
TGTGCCAGCACCGGGACAGGGGGAAGTAGGCAGTTCTTC
CASTGTGGSRQFF
>-|TRBV11-2|TRBJ2-1|once
TGTGCCAGCAGCTTAGATGTCTTTCACTCCTACAATGAGCAGTTCTTC
CASSLDVFHSYNEQFF
>-|TRBV4-3|TRBJ2-5|-
TGCGCCAGCAGCCAAGGTCACAGGCAAGAGACCCAGTACTTC
CASSQGHRQETQYF